These 5 T cell receptor beta chains were all obtained from the same sample, sequenced in a study of healthy donors' naive CD4 and CD8 T cells. Each TCR library used around 0.5 ug of total RNA and a linear amplification protocol. TCRdb used MiXCR to reprocess the reads, holding one entry per CDR3 protein. The sample records roughly 200,000 distinct CDR3 sequences, 65% to 80% being singletons. Sequenced sample: naive CD4+ and CD8+ T cells sorted from blood, pooled from several donors. Receptor source: a pool of human donors in good health; the sample pools cells from several healthy donors.

The genes are TRBV19 and TRBJ2-7; possible D gene TRBD1, 6 bases. Trimming shortened V by 1 base and J by 2 bases, and 15 bases separated the two germline ends. CDR3 length equals 16 residues. Germline assignment: CDR1 LNHDA and CDR2 SQIVND (reference sequence). The CDR3 DNA is TGTGCCAGTAGTATAGGCTCAACAGGGTTCCCCTACGAGCAGTACTTC. Its translation: CASSIGSTGFPYEQYF.

This rearrangement joins TRBV7-9 to TRBJ2-1; 13 bases map to TRBD2. Trimming at V came to 5 bases and at J to 8 bases, leaving 12 bases not matched to a gene. The CDR3 covers 17 residues. The germline V gene has CDR1 SEHNR and CDR2 FQNEAQ (reference sequence). Written as DNA, the CDR3 is TGTGCCAGCAGCCCAGCCGGCGGGACTAGCGGGATGGATGAGCAGTTCTTC. This gives the protein CASSPAGGTSGMDEQFF.

A single count supports this clonotype. The chain uses TRBV19 and TRBJ2-1, with a tentative D call TRBD2 (5 bases). There are 13 residues in the CDR3. Germline CDR1 and CDR2: LNHDA and SQIVND (reference sequence). Trimming cost V 3 bases and J 8 bases, with 11 bases left between them. This CDR3 is CASSIAEGYEQFF. Written as DNA, the CDR3 is TGTGCCAGTAGTATCGCAGAGGGCTATGAGCAGTTCTTC.

This clonotype was counted between two and nine times. The CDR3 nucleotides read TGCAGCGTTCGGACGTATGGCTACACCTTC. It encodes CSVRTYGYTF. V gene TRBV29-1 combines with J gene TRBJ1-2; no definite D call. Trimming stripped 5 bases from V and 5 bases from J, with 6 bases between. The CDR3 loop spans 10 amino acids. Germline lookup yields CDR1 SQVTM and CDR2 ANQGSEA.

This sequence joins TRBV19 and TRBJ1-1, with D perhaps TRBD1 (6 bases). The ends were cut back, 0 bases at V and 1 base at J, with 9 bases in the middle. The germline V gene has CDR1 LNHDA and CDR2 SQIVND (reference sequence). There are 15 residues in the CDR3. The chain's CDR3 is CASSIEGGQNTEAFF. DNA of the CDR3: TGTGCCAGTAGTATAGAAGGGGGTCAGAACACTGAAGCTTTCTTT.